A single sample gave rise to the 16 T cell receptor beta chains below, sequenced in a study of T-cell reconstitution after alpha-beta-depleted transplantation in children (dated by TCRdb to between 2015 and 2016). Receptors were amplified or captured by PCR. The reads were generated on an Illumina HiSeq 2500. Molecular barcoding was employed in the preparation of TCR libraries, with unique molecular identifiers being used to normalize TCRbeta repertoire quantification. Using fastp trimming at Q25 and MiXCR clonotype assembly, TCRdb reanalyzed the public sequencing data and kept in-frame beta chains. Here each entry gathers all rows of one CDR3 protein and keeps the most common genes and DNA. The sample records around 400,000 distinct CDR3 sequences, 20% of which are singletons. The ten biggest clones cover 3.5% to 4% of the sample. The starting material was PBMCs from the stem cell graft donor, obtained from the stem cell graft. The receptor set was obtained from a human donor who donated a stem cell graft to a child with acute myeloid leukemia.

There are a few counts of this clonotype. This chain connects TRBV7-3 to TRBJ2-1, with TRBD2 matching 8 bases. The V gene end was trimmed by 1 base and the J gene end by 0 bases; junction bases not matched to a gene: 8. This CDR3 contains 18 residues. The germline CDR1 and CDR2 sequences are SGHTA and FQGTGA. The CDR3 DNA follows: TGTGCCAGCAGCTTAAGGAGCGGGAGTTTCAGCTCCTACAATGAGCAGTTCTTC. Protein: CASSLRSGSFSSYNEQFF.

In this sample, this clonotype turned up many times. In DNA, the CDR3 is TGTGCCAGCAGCCCCCCCGGTTCAGAGACCCAGTACTTC. This sequence encodes CASSPPGSETQYF. The chain carries TRBV7-8 and TRBJ2-5, with D unresolved. Per germline, CDR1 SGHVS and CDR2 FQNEAQ. The V end lost 5 bases, the J end lost 4 bases, and 11 bases lay between the germline ends. This CDR3 contains 13 residues.

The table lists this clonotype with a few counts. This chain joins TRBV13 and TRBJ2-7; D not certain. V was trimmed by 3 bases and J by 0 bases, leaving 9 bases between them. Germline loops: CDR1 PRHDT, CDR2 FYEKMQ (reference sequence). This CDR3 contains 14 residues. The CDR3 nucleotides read TGTGCCAGCAGCTTGCTCTCAGACTCCTACGAGCAGTACTTC. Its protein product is CASSLLSDSYEQYF.

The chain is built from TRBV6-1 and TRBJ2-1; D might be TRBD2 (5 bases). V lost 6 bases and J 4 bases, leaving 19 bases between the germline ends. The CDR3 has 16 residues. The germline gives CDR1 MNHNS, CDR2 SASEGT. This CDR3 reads CASRPDGVGKYNEQFF. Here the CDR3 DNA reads TGTGCCAGCAGACCAGACGGGGTGGGTAAATACAATGAGCAGTTCTTC.

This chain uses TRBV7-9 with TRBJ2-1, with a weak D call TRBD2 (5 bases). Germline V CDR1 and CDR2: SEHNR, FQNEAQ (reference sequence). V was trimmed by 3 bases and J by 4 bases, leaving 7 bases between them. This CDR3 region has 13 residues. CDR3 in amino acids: CASSFGDYNEQFF. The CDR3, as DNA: TGTGCCAGCAGCTTCGGGGATTACAATGAGCAGTTCTTC.

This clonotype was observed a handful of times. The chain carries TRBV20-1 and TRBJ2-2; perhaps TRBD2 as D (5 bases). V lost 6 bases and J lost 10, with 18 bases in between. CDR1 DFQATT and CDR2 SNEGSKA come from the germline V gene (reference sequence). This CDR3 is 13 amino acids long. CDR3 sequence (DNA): TGCAGTGCGGACGACCCCCCGGAGGAGGAGCTGTTTTTT. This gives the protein CSADDPPEEELFF.

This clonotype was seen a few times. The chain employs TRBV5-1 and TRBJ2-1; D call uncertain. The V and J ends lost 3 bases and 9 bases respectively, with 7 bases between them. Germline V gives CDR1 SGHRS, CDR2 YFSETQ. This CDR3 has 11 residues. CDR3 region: CASSSAFEQFF. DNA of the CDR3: TGCGCCAGCAGCTCCGCGTTTGAGCAGTTCTTC.

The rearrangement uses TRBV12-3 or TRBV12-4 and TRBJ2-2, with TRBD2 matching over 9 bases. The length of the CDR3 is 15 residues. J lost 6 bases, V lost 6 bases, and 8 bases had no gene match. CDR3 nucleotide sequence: TGTGCCAGCAGACGCCTAGCGGGATCCTCCGGGGAGCTGTTTTTT. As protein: CASRRLAGSSGELFF.

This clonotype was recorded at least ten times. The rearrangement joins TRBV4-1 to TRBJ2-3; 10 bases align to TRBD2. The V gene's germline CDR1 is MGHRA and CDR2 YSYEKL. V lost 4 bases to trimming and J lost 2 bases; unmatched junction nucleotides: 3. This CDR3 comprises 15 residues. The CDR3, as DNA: TGCGCCAGCAGCCTAACTAGCGGGGTCACAGATACGCAGTATTTT. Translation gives CASSLTSGVTDTQYF.

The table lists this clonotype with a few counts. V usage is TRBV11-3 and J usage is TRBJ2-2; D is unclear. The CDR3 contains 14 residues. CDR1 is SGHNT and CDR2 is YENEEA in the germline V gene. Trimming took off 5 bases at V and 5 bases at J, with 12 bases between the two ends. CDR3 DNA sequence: TGTGCCAGCAGCCGGAGCAGGACGACCGGGGAGCTGTTTTTT. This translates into CASSRSRTTGELFF.

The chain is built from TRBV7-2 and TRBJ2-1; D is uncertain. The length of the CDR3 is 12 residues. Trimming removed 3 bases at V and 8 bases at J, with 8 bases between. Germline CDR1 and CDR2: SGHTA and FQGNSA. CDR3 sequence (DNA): TGTGCCAGCAGCTTGGTTTTTGATGAGCAGTTCTTC. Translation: CASSLVFDEQFF.

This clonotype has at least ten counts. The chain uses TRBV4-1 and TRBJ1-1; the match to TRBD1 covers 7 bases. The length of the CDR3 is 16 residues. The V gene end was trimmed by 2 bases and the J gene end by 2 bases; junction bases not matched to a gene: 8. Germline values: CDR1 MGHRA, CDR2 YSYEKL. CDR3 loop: CASSQSRDRVNTEAFF. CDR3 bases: TGCGCCAGCAGCCAATCCCGGGACAGAGTAAACACTGAAGCTTTCTTT.

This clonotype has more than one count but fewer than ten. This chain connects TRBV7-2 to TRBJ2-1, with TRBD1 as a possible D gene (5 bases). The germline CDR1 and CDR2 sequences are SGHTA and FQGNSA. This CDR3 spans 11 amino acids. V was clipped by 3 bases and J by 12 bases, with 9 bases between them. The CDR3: CASSFGQAQFF. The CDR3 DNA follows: TGTGCCAGCAGCTTTGGACAAGCGCAGTTCTTC.

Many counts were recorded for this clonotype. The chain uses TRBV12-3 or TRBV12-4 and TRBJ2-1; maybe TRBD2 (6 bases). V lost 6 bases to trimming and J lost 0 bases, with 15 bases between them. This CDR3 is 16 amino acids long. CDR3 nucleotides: TGTGCCAGCAGAAGAACGACTAGTTCCTCCTACAATGAGCAGTTCTTC. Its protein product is CASRRTTSSSYNEQFF.

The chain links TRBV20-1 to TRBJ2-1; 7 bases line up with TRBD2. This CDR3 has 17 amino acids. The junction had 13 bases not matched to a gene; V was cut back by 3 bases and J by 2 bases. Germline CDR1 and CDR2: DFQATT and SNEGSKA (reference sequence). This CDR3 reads CSASIPLPAGAYNEQFF. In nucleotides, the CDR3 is TGCAGTGCTAGTATCCCTCTTCCGGCGGGAGCCTACAATGAGCAGTTCTTC.

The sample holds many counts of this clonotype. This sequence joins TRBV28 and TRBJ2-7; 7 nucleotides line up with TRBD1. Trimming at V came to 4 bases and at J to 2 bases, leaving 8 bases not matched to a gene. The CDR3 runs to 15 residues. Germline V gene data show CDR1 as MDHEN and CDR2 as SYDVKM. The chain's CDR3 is CASSSGQARAYEQYF. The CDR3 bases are TGTGCCAGCAGTTCCGGACAGGCGAGGGCCTACGAGCAGTACTTC.